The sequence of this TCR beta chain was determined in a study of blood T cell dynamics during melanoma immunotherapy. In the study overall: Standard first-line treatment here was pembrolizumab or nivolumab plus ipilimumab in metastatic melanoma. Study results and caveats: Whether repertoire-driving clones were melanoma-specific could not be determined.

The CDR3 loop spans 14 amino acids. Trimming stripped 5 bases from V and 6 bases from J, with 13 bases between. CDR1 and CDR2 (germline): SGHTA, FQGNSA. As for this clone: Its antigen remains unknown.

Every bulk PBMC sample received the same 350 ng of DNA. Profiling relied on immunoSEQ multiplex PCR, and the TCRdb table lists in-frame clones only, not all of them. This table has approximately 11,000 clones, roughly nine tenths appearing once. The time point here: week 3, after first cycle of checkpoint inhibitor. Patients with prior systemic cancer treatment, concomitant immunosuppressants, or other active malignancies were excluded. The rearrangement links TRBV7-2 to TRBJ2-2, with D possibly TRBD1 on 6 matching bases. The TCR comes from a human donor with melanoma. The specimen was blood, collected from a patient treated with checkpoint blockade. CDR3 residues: CASSKRQVAGELFF. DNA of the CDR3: TGTGCCAGCAGCAAAAGACAGGTGGCCGGGGAGCTGTTTTTT.